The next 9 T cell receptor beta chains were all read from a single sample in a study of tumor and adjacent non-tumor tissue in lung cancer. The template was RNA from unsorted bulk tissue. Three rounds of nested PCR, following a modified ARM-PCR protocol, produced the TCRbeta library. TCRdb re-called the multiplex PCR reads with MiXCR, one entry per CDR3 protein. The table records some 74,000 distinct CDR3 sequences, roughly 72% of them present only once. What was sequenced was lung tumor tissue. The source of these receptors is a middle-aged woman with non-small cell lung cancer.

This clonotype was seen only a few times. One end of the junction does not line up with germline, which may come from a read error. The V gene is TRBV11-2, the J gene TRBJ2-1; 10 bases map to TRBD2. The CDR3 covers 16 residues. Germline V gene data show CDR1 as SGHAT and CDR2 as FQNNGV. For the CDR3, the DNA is TGTGCTAGCAGCTTACGGCCACTAGCGGGGCGCAATGAGCAGTCCTTC. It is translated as CASSLRPLAGRNEQSF.

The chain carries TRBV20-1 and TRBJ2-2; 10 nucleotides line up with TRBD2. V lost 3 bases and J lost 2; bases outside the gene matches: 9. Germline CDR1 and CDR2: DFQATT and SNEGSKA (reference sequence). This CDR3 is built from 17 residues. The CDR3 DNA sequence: TGCAGTGCTAGCCGGCTAGCGGGAGAAAGTAACACCGGGGAGCTGTTTTTT. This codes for CSASRLAGESNTGELFF.

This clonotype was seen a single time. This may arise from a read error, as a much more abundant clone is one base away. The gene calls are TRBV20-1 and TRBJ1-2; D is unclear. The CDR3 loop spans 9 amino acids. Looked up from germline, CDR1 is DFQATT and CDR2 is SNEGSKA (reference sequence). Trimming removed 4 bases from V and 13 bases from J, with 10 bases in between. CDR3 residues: CSAIHSFTF. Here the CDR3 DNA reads TGCAGTGCTATTCACAGTTTCACCTTC.

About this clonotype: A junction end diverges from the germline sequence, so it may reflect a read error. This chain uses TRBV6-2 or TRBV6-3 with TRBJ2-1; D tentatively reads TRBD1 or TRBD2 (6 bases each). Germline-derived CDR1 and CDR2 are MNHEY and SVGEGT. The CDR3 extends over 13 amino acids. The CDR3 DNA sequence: TGTGTCAGCAGTTATCGGGGGCAGGATGAGCAGTTCTTC. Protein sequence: CVSSYRGQDEQFF.

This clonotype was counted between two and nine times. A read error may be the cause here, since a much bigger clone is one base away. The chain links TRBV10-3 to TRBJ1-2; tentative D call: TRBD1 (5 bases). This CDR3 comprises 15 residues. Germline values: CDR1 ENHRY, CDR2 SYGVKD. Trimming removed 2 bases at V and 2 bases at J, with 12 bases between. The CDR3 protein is CAISEGQGTNYGYTF. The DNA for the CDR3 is TGTGCCATCAGTGAGGGACAAGGCACCAACTATGGCTACACCTTC.

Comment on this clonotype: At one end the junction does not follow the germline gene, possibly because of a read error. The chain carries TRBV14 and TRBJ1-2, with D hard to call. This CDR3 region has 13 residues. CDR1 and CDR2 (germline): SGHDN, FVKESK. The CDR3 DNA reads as TGTGCCGGCAGTCAAGGACCCAACTATGGCTACACCTTC. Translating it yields CAGSQGPNYGYTF.

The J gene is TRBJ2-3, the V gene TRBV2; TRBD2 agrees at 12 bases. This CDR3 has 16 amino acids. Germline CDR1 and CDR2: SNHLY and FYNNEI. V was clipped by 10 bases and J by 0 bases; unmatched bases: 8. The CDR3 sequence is CAIKRTSGASTDTQYF. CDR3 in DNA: TGTGCCATCAAAAGGACTAGCGGGGCTAGCACAGATACGCAGTATTTT.

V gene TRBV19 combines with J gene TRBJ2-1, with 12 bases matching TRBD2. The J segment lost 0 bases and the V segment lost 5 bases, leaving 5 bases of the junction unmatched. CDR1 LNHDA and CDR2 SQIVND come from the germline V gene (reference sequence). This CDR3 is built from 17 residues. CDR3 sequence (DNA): TGTGCCAGTAGTGCTAGCGGGAGGGAGAGCTCCTACAATGAGCAGTTCTTC. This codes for CASSASGRESSYNEQFF.

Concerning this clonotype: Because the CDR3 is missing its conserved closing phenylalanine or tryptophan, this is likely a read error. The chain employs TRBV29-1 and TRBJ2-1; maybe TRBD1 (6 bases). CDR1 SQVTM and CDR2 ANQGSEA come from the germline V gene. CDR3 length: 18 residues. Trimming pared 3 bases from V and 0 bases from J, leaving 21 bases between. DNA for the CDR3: TGCAGCGTTGAGGGGGCGGAGGATAGGTCTCACTCCTACAATGAGCAGTTCCTC. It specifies CSVEGAEDRSHSYNEQFL.